The 28 T cell receptor beta chains below come from one sample, sequenced in a study of cytomegalovirus exposure and HLA in healthy donors. PCR amplification relied on 60 Vbeta primers (plus 13 Jbeta primers). Generated by immunoSEQ multiplex PCR, the TCRdb table keeps only in-frame clones and is missing some. The table has 140,000 to 150,000 clones, around 86% seen once; the top ten hold under 3%. Sequenced input: PBMCs. The receptors were sampled from a woman aged 25 to 39 in good health and CMV-seronegative.

V gene TRBV29-1 combines with J gene TRBJ2-1, with TRBD1 as a possible D gene (5 bases). The CDR3 is 14 amino acids. Germline-derived CDR1 and CDR2 are SQVTM and ANQGSEA. The V and J ends lost 1 base and 1 base respectively, with 8 bases between them. CDR3 residues: CSVEGGGSYNEQFF. The CDR3 nucleotides are TGCAGCGTTGAAGGGGGCGGATCCTACAATGAGCAGTTCTTC.

The V gene is TRBV6-6, the J gene TRBJ2-2; weak D call: TRBD1 (6 bases). This CDR3 has 14 amino acids. Germline CDR1 reads MNHNY; CDR2 reads SVGAGI (reference sequence). Trimming removed 5 bases from V and 4 bases from J, with 11 bases in between. The CDR3 loop reads CASSLRGGTGELFF. CDR3 in DNA: TGTGCCAGCAGTCTCAGGGGCGGCACCGGGGAGCTGTTTTTT.

V gene TRBV28 combines with J gene TRBJ1-5; D unclear. Trimming cost V 3 bases and J 6 bases, with 6 bases left between them. This CDR3 region has 12 residues. CDR1 and CDR2 (germline): MDHEN, SYDVKM. The CDR3 DNA reads TGTGCCAGCAGTTTGTCTTCTCAGCCCCAGCATTTT. This translates into CASSLSSQPQHF.

V gene TRBV7-6 combines with J gene TRBJ1-2; 7 bases fit TRBD1. The CDR3 extends over 15 amino acids. Germline loops: CDR1 SGHVS, CDR2 FNYEAQ. V lost 5 bases to trimming and J lost 4 bases; unmatched junction nucleotides: 10. The CDR3 loop reads CASSPWDSSLYGYTF. The CDR3 nucleotides read TGTGCCAGCAGCCCTTGGGACAGCAGCCTCTATGGCTACACCTTC.

The chain employs TRBV5-4 and TRBJ2-5; 7 nucleotides agree with TRBD2. With 4 bases clipped from V and 4 bases from J, the junction kept 13 bases outside the gene matches. The CDR3 sequence is 16 residues long. The germline V gene encodes CDR1 SGHNT and CDR2 YYREEE (reference sequence). The CDR3 sequence is CASSRAGREYGETQYF. DNA for the CDR3: TGTGCCAGCAGCCGTGCGGGGCGGGAGTACGGAGAGACCCAGTACTTC.

V and J are TRBV27 and TRBJ2-7; 13 bases line up with TRBD2. Looked up from germline, CDR1 is MNHEY and CDR2 is SMNVEV (reference sequence). V dropped 2 bases and J dropped 7; count of bases not matched to a gene: 11. This CDR3 is 17 amino acids long. CDR3 DNA: TGTGCCAGCAGTTTACTCGCCGGGACTAGCGGGATCGGGGAGCAGTACTTC. Translating gives CASSLLAGTSGIGEQYF.

The chain is built from TRBV5-6 and TRBJ2-1, with 9 bases that match TRBD2. The junction had 12 bases not matched to a gene; V was cut back by 4 bases and J by 10 bases. Germline lookup yields CDR1 SGHDT and CDR2 YYEEEE. The CDR3 has 15 amino acids. The CDR3 coding sequence is TGTGCCAGCAGCGAAACCGGGACTAGCCGGTTCGAGCAGTTCTTC. Its translation is CASSETGTSRFEQFF. The full variable domain, its missing parts supplied by reference TRBV5-6 and TRBJ2-1, is DAGVTQSPTHLIKTRGQQVTLRCSPKSGHDTVSWYQQALGQGPQFIFQYYEEEERQRGNFPDRFSGHQFPNYSSELNVNALLLGDSALYLCASSETGTSRFEQFFGPGTRLTVL.

The DNA for the CDR3 is TGTGCCAGCAGCGGTCCGGGACTGACCTCTGGGGCCAACGTCCTGACTTTC. This gives the protein CASSGPGLTSGANVLTF. V and J are TRBV7-3 and TRBJ2-6, with a tentative D call TRBD2 (6 bases). Germline V gives CDR1 SGHTA, CDR2 FQGTGA. This CDR3 comprises 17 residues. Trimming pared 5 bases from V and 0 bases from J, leaving 14 bases between.

The J gene is TRBJ1-5, the V gene TRBV10-3, with a possible D match to TRBD1 (6 bases). The V gene lost 7 bases and the J gene lost 2 bases, with 12 bases spanning the gap. This CDR3 has 14 residues. Germline V lookup: CDR1 ENHRY, CDR2 SYGVKD. This chain's CDR3 is CAINQQGGNQPQHF. The CDR3 bases are TGTGCCATCAACCAACAGGGAGGCAATCAGCCCCAGCATTTT.

The rearrangement uses TRBV27 and TRBJ1-6, with D possibly being TRBD1 (5 bases). This CDR3 has 15 residues. CDR1 and CDR2 (germline): MNHEY, SMNVEV (reference sequence). The V end was cut by 8 bases, the J end by 10 bases, with 21 bases between. The CDR3 bases are TGTGCCAGCGCGAGGCCCGAAGGGGTTCAGTCACCCCTCCACTTT. Amino acid sequence: CASARPEGVQSPLHF.

The chain recombines TRBV7-2 with TRBJ1-2, with D possibly being TRBD1 (5 bases). Germline CDR1 and CDR2: SGHTA and FQGNSA. CDR3 size: 15 residues. V was clipped by 1 base and J by 5 bases, with 14 bases between them. DNA for the CDR3: TGTGCCAGCAGCTTAGAGCGGGGCTCGGATTATGGCTACACCTTC. This codes for CASSLERGSDYGYTF.

This clone has only one observation. The genes are TRBV15 and TRBJ2-3, with a weak D call TRBD2 (6 bases). V shed 9 bases and J shed 1 base, with 17 bases lying between them. CDR1 is LNHNV, CDR2 YYDKDF, per germline (reference sequence). This CDR3 has 15 amino acids. The CDR3 reads CATASTGERTDTQYF. CDR3 DNA sequence: TGTGCCACAGCCAGCACGGGGGAGCGCACAGATACGCAGTATTTT. The variable domain in full, completed from reference TRBV15 and TRBJ2-3, reads DAMVIQNPRYQVTQFGKPVTLSCSQTLNHNVMYWYQQKSSQAPKLLFHYYDKDFNNEADTPDNFQSRRPNTSFCFLDIRSPGLGDTAMYLCATASTGERTDTQYFGPGTRLTVL.

The chain links TRBV30 to TRBJ1-2; 8 nucleotides line up with TRBD1. Germline V CDR1 and CDR2: GTSNPN, SVGIG (reference sequence). J lost 7 bases, V lost 4 bases, and 14 bases had no gene match. The CDR3 is made up of 15 amino acids. CDR3 nucleotides: TGTGCCTGGACAAGTTTAAGGACAGGGAGGGGTGGCTACACCTTC. As protein: CAWTSLRTGRGGYTF.

The V and J genes are TRBV28 and TRBJ1-5; no reliable D call. From germline, CDR1 is MDHEN and CDR2 SYDVKM. Trimming shortened V by 11 bases and J by 3 bases, and 14 bases separated the two germline ends. The length of the CDR3 is 13 residues. In DNA form, the CDR3 reads TGTGCCTATCGCGGAGGACTCAATCAGCCCCAGCATTTT. The encoded protein is CAYRGGLNQPQHF.

On this clone: This is likely a read error, given that the CDR3 carries no conserved phenylalanine or tryptophan at its end. This chain joins TRBV28 and TRBJ2-7, with 8 bases matching TRBD1. With V trimmed by 3 bases and J by 3 bases, 10 bases remained unmatched. The CDR3 is 16 amino acids. Germline V lookup: CDR1 MDHEN, CDR2 SYDVKM. CDR3 in amino acids: CASSFRATGANYEQYS. CDR3 sequence (DNA): TGTGCCAGCAGTTTCCGCGCGACAGGGGCGAACTACGAGCAGTACTCC.

This clone was seen just once. The chain recombines TRBV7-2 with TRBJ2-1; 9 bases agree with TRBD2. Per the germline V gene, CDR1 is SGHTA and CDR2 is FQGNSA. The CDR3 totals 14 residues. Trimming at V came to 7 bases and at J to 7 bases, leaving 8 bases not matched to a gene. The CDR3 loop is CASTIGSGGNEQFF. DNA for the CDR3: TGTGCCAGCACGATAGGAAGCGGGGGGAATGAGCAGTTCTTC.

This rearrangement joins TRBV10-2 to TRBJ2-5, with 9 bases matching TRBD1. The ends lost 10 bases at V and 5 bases at J; junction bases unmatched: 11. The CDR3 length is 14 residues. CDR1 is WSHSY and CDR2 is SAAADI in the germline V gene. The CDR3, as DNA: TGCGCCACGACCGGACAGGGGAGTATGGAGACCCAGTACTTC. It is translated as CATTGQGSMETQYF.

The table lists this clone with a count of one. CDR3 DNA sequence: TGTGCCAGCAGCGCACAGGGGGCAGCCACTGAAGCTTTCTTT. This sequence encodes CASSAQGAATEAFF. V gene TRBV9 combines with J gene TRBJ1-1, with 9 nucleotides matching TRBD1. J gave up 4 bases and V 3 bases, and 4 bases lay outside the gene matches. The length of the CDR3 is 14 residues. Germline loops: CDR1 SGDLS, CDR2 YYNGEE.

The chain joins TRBV27 to TRBJ2-1; 8 bases line up with TRBD2. The CDR3 contains 16 residues. With 5 bases clipped from V and 5 bases from J, the junction kept 11 bases outside the gene matches. Germline CDR1 MNHEY, CDR2 SMNVEV (reference sequence). CDR3 sequence (DNA): TGTGCCAGCAGTCTTACTGCGGGGGGCCAAAACAATGAGCAGTTCTTC. This codes for CASSLTAGGQNNEQFF.

This chain links TRBV6-6 with TRBJ1-1; possible D gene TRBD1, 5 bases. The CDR3 is 13 amino acids. Looked up from germline, CDR1 is MNHNY and CDR2 is SVGAGI (reference sequence). V shed 5 bases and J shed 3 bases, with 10 bases lying between them. DNA of the CDR3: TGTGCCAGCAGTGTTCTAGGGGACACTGAAGCTTTCTTT. Amino acids: CASSVLGDTEAFF.

The rearrangement uses TRBV29-1 and TRBJ1-2; 7 bases align to TRBD1. V gave up 7 bases and J gave up 2 bases; unmatched junction bases: 7. The germline V gene encodes CDR1 SQVTM and CDR2 ANQGSEA. The CDR3 has 13 residues. CDR3 bases: TGCAGCGCCGGGACAGTAAAAAACTATGGCTACACCTTC. Amino acids: CSAGTVKNYGYTF.

The V gene is TRBV9, the J gene TRBJ2-2; 9 bases fit TRBD2. The trim removed 0 bases at V and 4 bases at J, leaving 7 bases unmatched. The CDR3 consists of 17 residues. Looked up from germline, CDR1 is SGDLS and CDR2 is YYNGEE. DNA of the CDR3: TGTGCCAGCAGCGTAGTCGGAGCGGGGGGCCCCACCGGGGAGCTGTTTTTT. It translates to CASSVVGAGGPTGELFF.

The J gene is TRBJ1-6, the V gene TRBV7-2, with 10 bases lining up with TRBD1. The germline V gene has CDR1 SGHTA and CDR2 FQGNSA. V shed 0 bases, J shed 7 bases, and the junction held 3 bases outside the gene matches. There are 16 residues in the CDR3. CDR3 nucleotide sequence: TGTGCCAGCAGCTTAGCACCGGGACAGGGGAATTCACCCCTCCACTTT. Translating it yields CASSLAPGQGNSPLHF.

This rearrangement joins TRBV19 to TRBJ2-3; D not resolved. Trimming pared 0 bases from V and 3 bases from J, leaving 10 bases between. In germline, CDR1 is LNHDA, CDR2 SQIVND (reference sequence). The CDR3 length is 15 residues. DNA for the CDR3: TGTGCCAGTAGTATAGACCAGGTGCCAACAGATACGCAGTATTTT. It encodes CASSIDQVPTDTQYF.

The chain joins TRBV27 to TRBJ1-1, with 10 nucleotides matching TRBD1. The CDR3 length is 14 residues. CDR1 is MNHEY, CDR2 SMNVEV, per germline (reference sequence). Losses at the gene ends were 7 bases for V and 4 bases for J; bases not matched to a gene: 6. DNA of the CDR3: TGTGCCAGCATCCCAGGACAGGGGGGCACTGAAGCTTTCTTT. This sequence encodes CASIPGQGGTEAFF.

The J gene is TRBJ2-5, the V gene TRBV7-9, with 8 bases matching TRBD1. Germline CDR1 SEHNR, CDR2 FQNEAQ (reference sequence). The V and J ends lost 4 bases and 5 bases, in that order; junction bases with no gene match: 3. The CDR3 is 13 amino acids. This chain's CDR3 is CASSYRGSETQYF. The CDR3 bases are TGTGCCAGCAGCTACAGGGGGTCGGAGACCCAGTACTTC. Full variable domain (missing parts from reference TRBV7-9 and TRBJ2-5): DTGVSQNPRHKITKRGQNVTFRCDPISEHNRLYWYRQTLGQGPEFLTYFQNEAQLEKSRLLSDRFSAERPKGSFSTLEIQRTEQGDSAMYLCASSYRGSETQYFGPGTRLLVL.

This clone showed up just once. The chain links TRBV7-3 to TRBJ2-6; maybe TRBD1 (6 bases). The CDR3 length is 17 residues. Germline V gives CDR1 SGHTA, CDR2 FQGTGA. V was pared by 4 bases and J by 0 bases, with 13 bases between. The CDR3, as DNA: TGTGCCAGCAGCTCCCCACAGGGCCTCTCTGGGGCCAACGTCCTGACTTTC. Protein: CASSSPQGLSGANVLTF. Looking up the rest from reference TRBV7-3 and TRBJ2-6 gives the full variable domain: GAGVSQTPSNKVTEKGKYVELRCDPISGHTALYWYRQSLGQGPEFLIYFQGTGAADDSGLPNDRFFAVRPEGSVSTLKIQRTERGDSAVYLCASSSPQGLSGANVLTFGAGSRLTVL.

This clone appeared once. The chain joins TRBV11-2 to TRBJ2-3; 9 bases map to TRBD1. The CDR3 covers 16 residues. Germline CDR1 is SGHAT and CDR2 is FQNNGV. The V gene end was trimmed by 4 bases and the J gene end by 6 bases; junction bases not matched to a gene: 11. The CDR3 bases are TGTGCCAGCAGCTCGTCAGCCGGGACAGGGTGGGATACGCAGTATTTT. Amino acids: CASSSSAGTGWDTQYF.